These 9 T cell receptor beta chains were sequenced from one sample in a study of spatial heterogeneity in lung cancer. Time point: sample taken at primary tumor resection. Study-wide results and limits: In tumors, expanded intratumoral alpha and beta TCR counts tracked mutation counts.

These receptors have no identified antigens. TCRdb ran MiXCR on the 5' RACE reads and lists one entry per CDR3 protein. This table has about 22,000 distinct CDR3 sequences, 2.5% to 3% appearing once. This material consisted of lung tumor tissue, taken at surgery. The receptors shown here come from a male donor with early-stage non-small cell lung cancer.

In its sample, this clonotype was seen many times. The rearrangement links TRBV5-1 to TRBJ2-5; D unresolved. CDR1 is SGHRS, CDR2 YFSETQ, per germline. V lost 5 bases and J lost 1, with 9 bases in between. This CDR3 contains 13 residues. In DNA form, the CDR3 reads TGCGCCAGCAGATCGTCGCCCCAAGAGACCCAGTACTTC. This translates into CASRSSPQETQYF.

This clonotype was found many times. The rearrangement joins TRBV20-1 to TRBJ1-1; perhaps TRBD1 as D (6 bases). V was cut by 3 bases and J by 3 bases, with 8 bases left in between. Germline-derived CDR1 and CDR2 are DFQATT and SNEGSKA (reference sequence). This CDR3 contains 12 residues. The CDR3 region is CSASAGDTEAFF. CDR3 bases: TGCAGTGCTAGCGCAGGGGACACTGAAGCTTTCTTT.

Many counts were recorded for this clonotype. The chain combines TRBV10-3 with TRBJ2-5; no clear D. The CDR3 is made up of 14 amino acids. CDR1 is ENHRY and CDR2 is SYGVKD in the germline V gene. V was shortened by 7 bases and J by 5 bases, with 17 bases between the two germline ends. CDR3 sequence: CAIKAASLGETQYF. CDR3 DNA: TGTGCCATCAAAGCCGCGAGCCTAGGGGAGACCCAGTACTTC.

At least ten counts were recorded for this clonotype. J is TRBJ2-7 and V is TRBV24-1; no clear D. The germline V and J ends were trimmed by 3 bases and 9 bases, with 20 bases remaining between them. The CDR3 consists of 15 residues. The V gene's germline CDR1 is KGHDR and CDR2 SFDVKD. The CDR3, as DNA: TGTGCCACCAGTGATCACCTTAAATCCTACGATGGGCAGTACTTC. It encodes CATSDHLKSYDGQYF.

This clonotype was recorded many times. The V call is TRBV5-1, the J call TRBJ1-1; D is unresolved. The CDR3 loop spans 13 amino acids. CDR1 is SGHRS, CDR2 YFSETQ, per germline. The ends were cut back, 5 bases at V and 6 bases at J, with 14 bases in the middle. DNA for the CDR3: TGCGCCAGCAGAACGTCCGGCTGGGCTGAAGCTTTCTTT. This translates into CASRTSGWAEAFF.

This clonotype was seen repeatedly, ten times or more. This chain joins TRBV7-3 and TRBJ2-3, with 13 bases aligning to TRBD2. The junction had 4 bases not matched to a gene; V was cut back by 5 bases and J by 2 bases. The CDR3 covers 16 residues. CDR1 and CDR2 (germline): SGHTA, FQGTGA. The CDR3 coding sequence is TGTGCCAGCAGCACTGGGACTAGCGGGGACACAGATACGCAGTATTTT. Its protein product is CASSTGTSGDTDTQYF.

This clonotype showed up many times. The chain is built from TRBV6-2 or TRBV6-3 and TRBJ2-1; 8 bases line up with TRBD2. The length of the CDR3 is 14 residues. Germline CDR1 is MNHEY and CDR2 is SVGEGT. Trimming cost V 5 bases and J 6 bases; bases outside gene matches: 6. The CDR3 coding sequence is TGTGCCAGCAGTATAGCGGGGCTTGTCAATGAGCAGTTCTTC. It is translated as CASSIAGLVNEQFF.

This clonotype was counted at least ten times. The chain uses TRBV24-1 and TRBJ2-1, with TRBD2 matching over 12 bases. The CDR3 is 17 amino acids. The germline gives CDR1 KGHDR, CDR2 SFDVKD. V trimming: 0 bases; J trimming: 8 bases; junction bases outside the gene matches: 7. The CDR3 DNA is TGTGCCACCAGTGATTTGGCCCTAGCGGGAGGGCCGGATGAGCAGTTCTTC. Translation: CATSDLALAGGPDEQFF.

The chain is built from TRBV11-3 and TRBJ1-3, with a possible D match to TRBD1 (5 bases). V was cut by 5 bases and J by 10 bases, with 18 bases left in between. The CDR3 has 14 residues. Germline V gene data show CDR1 as SGHNT and CDR2 as YENEEA. CDR3 sequence (DNA): TGTGCCAGCAGCCGCGGGGGACGGACAAGTACCATATATTTT. It yields the protein CASSRGGRTSTIYF.